The rows below give T cell receptor beta chains drawn from one sample of a study of graft-versus-host responses after intestinal transplantation. Method: immunoSEQ multiplex PCR; TCRdb's copy keeps in-frame clones and lacks some. The sample consists of about 8,200 clones, about 93% of them appearing once. The starting material was PBMCs, obtained 11 days after intestinal transplantation. The receptors come from a human patient who received an intestinal transplant, so some T cells may come from the graft donor. Both conserved end residues are part of each CDR3. The D gene is left open where the match is weak. For some rows the clone size is stated as once, few or many, or as a class when expanded; others skip it.

D: .
J: TRBJ2-4
V: TRBV20-1
size: .
CDR3: CSAPGETLQYF
DNA: TGCAGTGCGCCCGGAGAGACCTTACAGTACTTC

D: .
J: TRBJ1-1
V: TRBV7-9
size: .
CDR3: CASSTDSNTEAFF
DNA: TGTGCCAGCAGCACGGACAGCAACACTGAAGCTTTCTTT

D: TRBD2
J: TRBJ2-7
V: TRBV27
size: .
CDR3: CASSPTTGLGSYEQYF
DNA: TGTGCCAGCAGTCCCACGACGGGACTAGGCTCCTACGAGCAGTACTTC

D: .
J: TRBJ1-1
V: TRBV6-5
size: .
CDR3: CASRTFGREDTEAFF
DNA: TGTGCCAGCAGGACCTTCGGCAGGGAAGACACTGAAGCTTTCTTT

D: TRBD2
J: TRBJ2-1
V: TRBV27
size: .
CDR3: CASSRGSEQFF
DNA: TGTGCCAGCAGCCGCGGGAGTGAGCAGTTCTTC

D: TRBD1
J: TRBJ1-1
V: TRBV28
size: .
CDR3: CASRRRGPGTEAFF
DNA: TGTGCCAGCAGGAGGAGGGGGCCGGGCACTGAAGCTTTCTTT

D: TRBD1
J: TRBJ2-6
V: TRBV28
size: .
CDR3: CASSPQGAGANVLTF
DNA: TGTGCCAGCAGTCCGCAGGGGGCTGGGGCCAACGTCCTGACTTTC

D: TRBD1
J: TRBJ2-7
V: TRBV28
size: .
CDR3: CASAGTGYVYEQYF
DNA: TGTGCCAGCGCCGGGACAGGGTACGTCTACGAGCAGTACTTC

D: TRBD1
J: TRBJ2-7
V: TRBV15
size: .
CDR3: CATSRPGQGGTYEQYF
DNA: TGTGCCACCAGCAGACCCGGACAGGGCGGCACCTACGAGCAGTACTTC

D: .
J: TRBJ2-1
V: TRBV6-1
size: .
CDR3: CASSDAGTASSYNEQFF
DNA: TGTGCCAGCAGTGATGCGGGGACGGCGAGCTCCTACAATGAGCAGTTCTTC

D: .
J: TRBJ2-3
V: TRBV5-5
size: .
CDR3: CASSWTTVLPSTDTQYF
DNA: TGTGCCAGCAGTTGGACTACCGTTCTTCCTAGCACAGATACGCAGTATTTT

D: .
J: TRBJ1-4
V: TRBV7-9
size: .
CDR3: CASSLGPGSQEKLFF
DNA: TGTGCCAGCAGCTTAGGACCAGGGTCTCAGGAAAAACTGTTTTTT

D: TRBD2
J: TRBJ2-1
V: TRBV12-5
size: .
CDR3: CASASGASGVNEQFF
DNA: TGTGCTAGTGCCAGTGGGGCTAGCGGGGTAAATGAGCAGTTCTTC

D: TRBD2
J: TRBJ2-7
V: TRBV27
size: .
CDR3: CASSLFASGGDFSYEQYF
DNA: TGTGCCAGCAGTTTATTTGCTAGCGGGGGGGATTTCTCCTACGAGCAGTACTTC

D: .
J: TRBJ1-1
V: TRBV6-5
size: .
CDR3: CASSYHRGTLNTEAFF
DNA: TGTGCCAGCAGTTACCATCGGGGAACTTTGAACACTGAAGCTTTCTTT

D: .
J: TRBJ1-2
V: TRBV2
size: .
CDR3: CASSEAGIGYGYTF
DNA: TGTGCCAGCAGTGAGGCAGGGATCGGGTATGGCTACACCTTC

D: .
J: TRBJ1-1
V: TRBV4-2
size: once
CDR3: CASSQGHRTANTEAFF
DNA: TGTGCCAGCAGCCAAGGTCACAGGACAGCGAACACTGAAGCTTTCTTT

D: TRBD1
J: TRBJ2-1
V: TRBV13
size: .
CDR3: CASSLVGTGDHNEQFF
DNA: TGTGCCAGCAGCTTAGTTGGGACAGGGGACCACAATGAGCAGTTCTTC

D: TRBD2
J: TRBJ2-7
V: TRBV2
size: .
CDR3: CASRILAGGSYEQYF
DNA: TGTGCCAGCAGGATACTAGCGGGAGGCTCCTACGAGCAGTACTTC

D: TRBD1
J: TRBJ2-3
V: TRBV5-4
size: .
CDR3: CASSLDPDRVKTDTQYF
DNA: TGTGCCAGCAGCTTGGATCCGGACAGGGTTAAAACAGATACGCAGTATTTT

D: .
J: TRBJ2-1
V: TRBV18
size: .
CDR3: CASSPTAYNEQFF
DNA: TGTGCCAGCTCACCGACAGCCTACAATGAGCAGTTCTTC

D: TRBD1
J: TRBJ1-1
V: TRBV18
size: .
CDR3: CASSPTGGRLTEAFF
DNA: TGTGCCAGCTCACCAACAGGGGGGAGACTCACTGAAGCTTTCTTT

D: .
J: TRBJ2-2
V: TRBV25-1
size: .
CDR3: CASSGGDTGELFF
DNA: TGTGCCAGCAGTGGGGGAGACACCGGGGAGCTGTTTTTT

D: .
J: TRBJ1-5
V: TRBV2
size: .
CDR3: CASNGWDLLSTGNQPQHF
DNA: TGTGCCAGCAATGGATGGGACTTACTCTCTACGGGCAATCAGCCCCAGCATTTT

D: TRBD2
J: TRBJ2-3
V: TRBV19
size: once
CDR3: CASSIPRLAGGPGTDTQYF
DNA: TGTGCCAGTAGTATTCCCCGGCTAGCGGGAGGGCCGGGTACAGATACGCAGTATTTT

D: .
J: TRBJ2-7
V: TRBV19
size: .
CDR3: CASSTPQGTSSYEQYF
DNA: TGTGCCAGTAGTACCCCCCAGGGCACGAGCTCCTACGAGCAGTACTTC

D: TRBD1
J: TRBJ2-2
V: TRBV29-1
size: .
CDR3: CSVEDGTANTGELFF
DNA: TGCAGCGTTGAGGACGGGACAGCTAACACCGGGGAGCTGTTTTTT

D: TRBD1
J: TRBJ1-2
V: TRBV29-1
size: .
CDR3: CSVGYLDRAFGGYTF
DNA: TGCAGCGTTGGTTATTTGGACAGGGCGTTTGGGGGCTACACCTTC

D: .
J: TRBJ1-2
V: TRBV5-1
size: few
CDR3: CASSLETGGSGYTF
DNA: TGCGCCAGCAGCTTGGAGACGGGGGGCAGTGGCTACACCTTC

D: .
J: TRBJ2-3
V: TRBV2
size: .
CDR3: CASSPGPREGTQYF
DNA: TGTGCCAGCAGTCCCGGGCCGCGGGAAGGTACGCAGTATTTT

D: TRBD1
J: TRBJ2-1
V: TRBV28
size: .
CDR3: CASSRDRGKDEQFF
DNA: TGTGCCAGCAGCCGGGACAGGGGAAAGGATGAGCAGTTCTTC

D: .
J: TRBJ1-6
V: TRBV28
size: .
CDR3: CASSLMAVRSSPLHF
DNA: TGTGCCAGCAGTCTCATGGCGGTCCGCTCCTCACCCCTCCACTTT

D: .
J: TRBJ2-7
V: TRBV6-1
size: once
CDR3: CASSRWGQRAYEQYF
DNA: TGTGCCAGCAGCCGGTGGGGACAGCGGGCCTACGAGCAGTACTTC

D: TRBD2
J: TRBJ2-5
V: TRBV2
size: .
CDR3: CASSDETSHIQETQYF
DNA: TGTGCCAGCAGTGACGAGACTAGCCACATCCAAGAGACCCAGTACTTC

D: TRBD2
J: TRBJ2-3
V: TRBV29-1
size: .
CDR3: CSVEDGGTDTQYF
DNA: TGCAGCGTTGAAGACGGGGGGACAGATACGCAGTATTTT

D: .
J: TRBJ1-3
V: TRBV4-2
size: once
CDR3: CASSQVWEGLSGNTIYF
DNA: TGTGCCAGCAGCCAAGTTTGGGAGGGGCTCTCTGGAAACACCATATATTTT